This T cell receptor beta chain was sequenced during a study of vaccination effects on CD4 cells after COVID-19. Findings and caveats of the study: Clones from infection and from vaccination both contracted markedly late after vaccination.

Some clones are missing from TCRdb's copy, which holds only in-frame ones; the method was immunoSEQ multiplex PCR. This sample has about 11,000 clones, with about two thirds found just once. Pools of viral peptides were used by the ViraFEST assay to expand antigen-specific CD4+ T cells ahead of sequencing. CD4+ T cell isolation took place after more than eight days of culture. About this clone itself: The antigen remains unidentified.

The CDR3 is 13 amino acids. With 1 base removed from V and 9 bases from J, the gap between germline ends came to 10 bases. Germline assignment: CDR1 SGHVS and CDR2 FQNEAQ. This sequence originates from a human donor who received a COVID-19 vaccine. The V call is TRBV7-8, the J call TRBJ2-1, with unresolved D. The input for sequencing was CD4+ T cells from PBMCs cultured with HCoV-229E spike peptides, taken before COVID-19 vaccination. For the CDR3, the DNA is TGTGCCAGCAGCTTAGAGATCATCGGTGAGCAGTTCTTC. Translation gives CASSLEIIGEQFF.